A single sample is the source of the 13 T cell receptor beta chains below, sequenced in a study of early T cells in non-severe SARS-CoV-2 infection (dated by TCRdb to the early 2020s). Libraries were built with 5' RACE. The instrument was a NextSeq 500. Starting from the raw public reads, TCRdb applied fastp trimming at Q25, assembled clones with MiXCR and retained in-frame beta chains. Each CDR3 protein gets just one entry, which takes the most common genes and DNA from the rows behind it. Counted in this sample were about 33,000 distinct CDR3 sequences; about 4.7% of them appeared once. The ten largest clones take up roughly 15% of the sample. The specimen was whole blood. Source of these receptors: an adult who was a healthcare worker with PCR-confirmed SARS-CoV-2 infection or an uninfected control (not recorded which).

This clonotype was observed at least ten times. The rearrangement uses TRBV20-1 and TRBJ1-5; D may be TRBD1 (6 bases). The germline V and J ends were trimmed by 0 bases and 3 bases, with 12 bases remaining between them. Germline-derived CDR1 and CDR2 are DFQATT and SNEGSKA (reference sequence). The length of the CDR3 is 15 residues. This CDR3 is CSAREGGLHNQPQHF. For the CDR3, the DNA is TGCAGTGCTAGAGAGGGGGGGCTGCACAATCAGCCCCAGCATTTT.

This clonotype was found many times. This sequence joins TRBV7-6 and TRBJ2-3; D unclear. Deletions cut 4 bases from V and 6 bases from J, with 11 bases between. The CDR3 is made up of 13 amino acids. CDR1 is SGHVS and CDR2 is FNYEAQ in the germline V gene. The DNA of the CDR3 is TGTGCCAGCAGCTCGTTAGTGACCGATACGCAGTATTTT. It is translated as CASSSLVTDTQYF.

This clonotype was detected ten times or more. The chain uses TRBV30 and TRBJ2-3; D is uncertain. The length of the CDR3 is 13 residues. Between the trimmed V and J ends, which lost 4 bases and 0 bases, there was a span of 8 bases. From germline, CDR1 is GTSNPN and CDR2 SVGIG (reference sequence). CDR3 residues: CAWNGVSTDTQYF. Written as DNA, the CDR3 is TGTGCCTGGAACGGCGTTAGCACAGATACGCAGTATTTT.

At least ten counts were recorded for this clonotype. The genes are TRBV7-8 and TRBJ2-7, with D perhaps matching TRBD1 (6 bases). V lost 3 bases and J 3 bases, leaving 9 bases between the germline ends. This CDR3 is 13 amino acids long. Germline CDR1 is SGHVS and CDR2 is FQNEAQ. CDR3 DNA sequence: TGTGCCAGCAGCTTGGACAGAAACTACGAGCAGTACTTC. It is translated as CASSLDRNYEQYF.

In its sample, this clonotype ranks as medium-sized. V gene TRBV20-1 combines with J gene TRBJ2-3, with 9 bases lining up with TRBD2. Germline CDR1 reads DFQATT; CDR2 reads SNEGSKA (reference sequence). The CDR3 is 14 residues long. Losses at the gene ends were 4 bases for V and 0 bases for J; bases not matched to a gene: 2. CDR3 bases: TGCAGTGCTATAGCGGGGGCCAGCACAGATACGCAGTATTTT. It codes for CSAIAGASTDTQYF.

There are many counts of this clonotype. This chain links TRBV4-1 with TRBJ2-7; D unclear. Trimming left V 1 base short and J 3 bases short, with 7 bases between. CDR3 length equals 13 residues. Germline lookup yields CDR1 MGHRA and CDR2 YSYEKL. CDR3 sequence (DNA): TGCGCCAGCAGCCAAGGGTACAACTACGAGCAGTACTTC. Translated: CASSQGYNYEQYF.

This clonotype was observed a handful of times. The CDR3 region is CASSLGGVYNEQFF. CDR3 nucleotide sequence: TGTGCCAGCAGCTTAGGCGGGGTCTACAATGAGCAGTTCTTC. The chain couples TRBV7-3 to TRBJ2-1; D might be TRBD2 (6 bases). Trimming left V 2 bases short and J 3 bases short, with 8 bases between. This CDR3 is 14 amino acids long. Germline CDR1 reads SGHTA; CDR2 reads FQGTGA.

The rearrangement uses TRBV18 and TRBJ1-1; D gene ambiguous. V dropped 3 bases and J dropped 1 base, with 6 bases sitting between them. CDR1 is KGHSH, CDR2 LQKENI, per germline. This CDR3 has 13 residues. In nucleotides, the CDR3 is TGTGCCAGCTCACCGATGGAGAACACTGAAGCTTTCTTT. Encoded protein: CASSPMENTEAFF.

This clonotype was recorded many times. The genes are TRBV12-5 and TRBJ2-1; D gene uncertain. The CDR3 runs 12 residues. Germline-derived CDR1 and CDR2 are LGHNT and FRNRAP. Trimming cost V 3 bases and J 10 bases, with 10 bases left between them. The CDR3 reads CASGFGFWEQFF. In DNA, the CDR3 is TGTGCTAGTGGTTTTGGTTTTTGGGAGCAGTTCTTC. The full variable domain, rest sourced from reference TRBV12-5 and TRBJ2-1, is DARVTQTPRHKVTEMGQEVTMRCQPILGHNTVFWYRQTMMQGLELLAYFRNRAPLDDSGMPKDRFSAEMPDATLATLKIQPSEPRDSAVYFCASGFGFWEQFFGPGTRLTVL.

The rearrangement links TRBV29-1 to TRBJ2-7; D may be TRBD1 (6 bases). CDR1 and CDR2 from the germline V gene are SQVTM and ANQGSEA. The CDR3 runs 11 residues. The CDR3 region is CSGHTGKEQYF. CDR3 in DNA: TGCTCGGGACATACGGGGAAGGAGCAGTACTTC.

This clonotype was seen only a few times. The rearrangement links TRBV27 to TRBJ2-7; weak D call: TRBD1 (6 bases). V was clipped by 5 bases and J by 2 bases, with 13 bases between them. The germline V gene encodes CDR1 MNHEY and CDR2 SMNVEV (reference sequence). The CDR3 is 14 amino acids. The CDR3 spells CASSPLDRTYEQYF. The CDR3 DNA reads as TGTGCCAGCAGTCCGCTGGACAGAACCTACGAGCAGTACTTC.

The table lists this clonotype with many counts. The chain recombines TRBV27 with TRBJ2-1, with 12 bases lining up with TRBD2. Losses at the gene ends were 5 bases for V and 1 base for J; bases not matched to a gene: 12. Germline V CDR1 and CDR2: MNHEY, SMNVEV (reference sequence). The CDR3 sequence is 19 residues long. CDR3 residues: CASSPSAATSGGSYNEQFF. In nucleotides, the CDR3 is TGTGCCAGCAGTCCAAGCGCAGCCACTAGCGGGGGGTCCTACAATGAGCAGTTCTTC.

This clonotype came up many times. The V call is TRBV29-1, the J call TRBJ2-2; D tentatively reads TRBD1 or TRBD2 (5 bases each). The CDR3 sequence is 13 residues long. The germline V and J ends were trimmed by 1 base and 6 bases, with 9 bases remaining between them. Germline V gene lookup returns CDR1 SQVTM and CDR2 ANQGSEA. CDR3 amino acids: CSVEVVGAGELFF. The DNA for the CDR3 is TGCAGCGTTGAAGTTGTGGGGGCCGGGGAGCTGTTTTTT.